What follows are 17 T cell receptor beta chains derived from one specimen sequenced in a study of CD8+ T cells in alopecia areata. Scientists pooled cutaneous lymph node cells and sorted them on CD4, CD8alpha, NKG2D, NKG2ACE and other markers. The authors extracted RNA and reverse transcribed it into cDNA as the sequencing template. Libraries were prepared by immunoSEQ multiplex PCR; TCRdb keeps only in-frame clonotypes and omits some of them. Sampling found over 250,000 clones, none seen once. Source material: CD4+ T cells sorted from a lymph node. The receptors derive from a C3H/HeJ mouse with alopecia areata. MHC haplotype of the mouse line: H2-k.

This clone has just a few counts. Any gene name here is a mouse gene name. The read gets to within 3 residues of the CDR3 end, and the germline J gene fills in the rest. V usage is TRBV19 and J usage is TRBJ1-6; a weak D match, TRBD1 (5 bases). TRBJ1-6 is known as an ORF, though its function is uncertain. Germline CDR1 FNHDT, CDR2 SITEND (reference sequence). Trimming left V 4 bases short and J 4 bases short, with 9 bases between. The length of the CDR3 is 14 residues. CDR3 DNA (partial): TGTGCCAGCAGTCCCAGGGTTTATAATTCGCCC. Protein: CASSPRVYNSP. The CDR3 reads in full as CASSPRVYNSPLYF.

This clone turned up a few times. Mouse gene names and germline throughout. The read is 4 residues too short to cover the CDR3 end, so that end is filled in from the germline J gene. The J gene is TRBJ2-4, the V gene TRBV19; 9 bases are shared with TRBD1. Germline values: CDR1 FNHDT, CDR2 SITEND (reference sequence). This CDR3 has 13 residues. The covered CDR3 bases are TGTGCCAGCAGTACGACAGGGGGGAAC. This codes for CASSTTGGN. In full, the CDR3 is CASSTTGGNTLYF.

Turning to this clone: All gene names here are mouse names. The read ends 4 residues early relative to the CDR3; the germline J gene fills the gap. The rearrangement uses TRBV1 and TRBJ2-3; 13 bases align to TRBD2. This CDR3 has 17 amino acids. The V segment lost 4 bases and the J segment 0 bases; nucleotides outside the gene matches: 4. Germline V gives CDR1 NSQYPW, CDR2 LRSPGD (reference sequence). The CDR3 DNA, read in part, is TGCACCTGCAGTGGGGGACTGGGGGGGTTTAGTGCAGAA. Amino acids: CTCSGGLGGFSAE. The whole CDR3 sequence is CTCSGGLGGFSAETLYF.

This clone was counted only a few times. Gene labels here are mouse ones. Sequencing ends 4 residues short of the CDR3 end; the germline J gene provides the rest. The sample carries other DNA sequences with the same CDR3. The chain recombines TRBV1 with TRBJ2-2; 7 positions agree with TRBD1. This CDR3 has 14 amino acids. Trimming removed 6 bases from V and 0 bases from J; junction bases left unmatched: 1. From germline, CDR1 is NSQYPW and CDR2 LRSPGD (reference sequence). CDR3 loop: CTCRGTANTGQLYF. Incomplete CDR3 DNA: TGCACCTGCAGAGGGACAGCAAACACCGGG.

A few counts support this clone. Gene names refer to mouse genes. The read ends 4 residues early relative to the CDR3; the germline J gene fills the gap. Within the sample, other DNA sequences also encode this same CDR3. The V gene is TRBV19, the J gene TRBJ2-4, with a possible D match to TRBD1 (6 bases). The CDR3 loop spans 13 amino acids. CDR1 and CDR2 (germline): FNHDT, SITEND (reference sequence). CDR3: CASSIPGENTLYF. The sequenced CDR3 bases are TGTGCCAGCAGTATCCCAGGGGAAAAC. Full variable domain (rest looked up from reference TRBV19 and TRBJ2-4): GGIITQTPKFLIGQEGQKLTLKCQQNFNHDTMYWYRQDSGKGLRLIYYSITENDLQKGDLSEGYDASREKKSSFSLTVTSAQKNEMAVFLCASSIPGENTLYFGAGTRLSVL.

This clone was picked up a small number of times. The gene names given are mouse names. The CDR3 end is not reached by the read, which stops 4 residues before it; the germline J gene fills it in. Other nucleotide sequences in the sample specify the same CDR3. This chain uses TRBV19 with TRBJ2-1; 12 nucleotides agree with TRBD2. The germline gives CDR1 FNHDT, CDR2 SITEND (reference sequence). The V gene end was trimmed by 2 bases and the J gene end by 5 bases; junction bases not matched to a gene: 2. This CDR3 comprises 15 residues. The sequenced CDR3 bases are TGTGCCAGCAGTATCAGACTGGGGGGGCATGCT. Protein sequence: CASSIRLGGHA. The entire CDR3 protein reads CASSIRLGGHAEQFF.

This clone showed up just a few times. Each gene name is a mouse one. The read terminates 4 residues before the CDR3 end, so the remaining end is supplied by the germline J gene. Distinct nucleotide sequences in the sample also encode this CDR3. V and J are TRBV31 and TRBJ1-2; D possibly corresponds to TRBD1 (6 bases). This CDR3 spans 13 amino acids. V was pared by 2 bases and J by 0 bases, with 7 bases between. Germline CDR1 GKSSPN, CDR2 SITVG. The CDR3: CAWSGTTNSDYTF. The covered CDR3 bases are TGTGCCTGGAGTGGGACAACAAACTCC.

As concerns this clone: Gene and germline names: mouse. The missing CDR3 end, 4 residues past where the read stops, is filled in from the germline J gene. The chain joins TRBV1 to TRBJ2-1, with 14 bases matching TRBD2. After removal of 3 bases from V and 6 bases from J, the junction contained 4 bases not matched to a gene. CDR3 length: 16 amino acids. CDR1 and CDR2 from the germline V gene are NSQYPW and LRSPGD (reference sequence). The CDR3 bases that were read are TGCACCTGCAGTGCCCGGGACTGGGGGGGCCGTGCT. This encodes CTCSARDWGGRA. The entire CDR3 sequence reads CTCSARDWGGRAEQFF.

This clone was observed many times. Mouse gene names and germline throughout. The sequenced fragment ends 4 residues before the CDR3 boundary, so the rest is inferred from the germline J gene. This chain uses TRBV17 with TRBJ2-1; 7 positions match TRBD1. Germline lookup yields CDR1 MNHDT and CDR2 YYDKIL. The ends lost 0 bases at V and 6 bases at J; junction bases unmatched: 5. The CDR3 sequence is 15 residues long. CDR3 DNA, as far as it was read: TGTGCTAGCAGTAGAGATCAACAGGGGAGTGCT. Translation gives CASSRDQQGSA. The complete CDR3 sequence is CASSRDQQGSAEQFF.

This clone occurred a few times. The genes are named according to mouse. The DNA ends 4 residues before the CDR3 does, and the rest of the CDR3 is filled in from the germline J gene. The rearrangement uses TRBV5 and TRBJ2-3; TRBD2 matches at 11 bases. V gave up 4 bases and J gave up 0 bases; unmatched junction bases: 6. CDR3 length: 17 residues. Germline values: CDR1 LGHNA, CDR2 YNLKQL (reference sequence). CDR3 DNA, as far as it was read: TGTGCCAGCAGCCCCCTCGACTGGGGGGGTAGTGCAGAA. This sequence encodes CASSPLDWGGSAE. The CDR3 in its entirety is CASSPLDWGGSAETLYF.

As to this clone: Gene names follow the mouse nomenclature. The read stops 4 residues short of the end of the CDR3; the missing end is completed from the germline J gene. The V and J genes are TRBV13-1 and TRBJ2-7, with TRBD2 matching over 7 bases. The CDR3 covers 15 residues. Germline lookup yields CDR1 NSHNY and CDR2 SYGAGN. CDR3 protein: CASSDPLTGVYEQYF. The covered CDR3 bases are TGTGCCAGCAGTGACCCCCTTACTGGGGTATAT.

Comment on this clone: The listed genes are named as in mouse. The sequence runs out 4 residues before the end of the CDR3; the remainder is reconstructed from the germline J gene. The V and J genes are TRBV13-1 and TRBJ2-7; tentative D call: TRBD1 (6 bases). This CDR3 is built from 15 residues. CDR1 is NSHNY and CDR2 is SYGAGN in the germline V gene. CDR3 DNA, as far as it was read: TGTGCCAGCAGTGATGCCCGGGGCAGGGGAGAT. It codes for CASSDARGRGD. The full CDR3 reads CASSDARGRGDEQYF.

Concerning this clone: Genes and germline come from the mouse. Read data end 3 residues before the CDR3 end; the end is taken from the germline J gene. V gene TRBV5 combines with J gene TRBJ1-6; D possibly corresponds to TRBD1 (5 bases). TRBJ1-6 is known as an ORF, though its function is uncertain. The germline CDR1 and CDR2 sequences are LGHNA and YNLKQL (reference sequence). V shed 3 bases and J shed 0 bases, with 6 bases lying between them. The CDR3 totals 15 residues. Partial CDR3 DNA: TGTGCCAGCAGCCAGACAGTTTCCTATAATTCGCCC. Residues: CASSQTVSYNSP. The CDR3 in its entirety is CASSQTVSYNSPLYF.

On this clone: Gene and germline names: mouse. The CDR3 is cut off 4 residues early in the read; its end comes from the germline J gene. This chain links TRBV1 with TRBJ2-7; D possibly corresponds to TRBD1 (5 bases). Germline CDR1 reads NSQYPW; CDR2 reads LRSPGD (reference sequence). This CDR3 is built from 13 residues. The DNA read from the CDR3 is TGCACCTGCAGTGCAGCAGGGAGATAT. It specifies CTCSAAGRY. The full CDR3 is CTCSAAGRYEQYF.

The table lists this clone with a few counts. Gene names and germline match the mouse. The read halts 4 residues ahead of the CDR3 end, with the missing end drawn from the germline J gene. This chain links TRBV13-3 with TRBJ1-2, with D perhaps TRBD1 (5 bases). The CDR3 contains 14 residues. Looked up from germline, CDR1 is NNHDY and CDR2 is SYVADS. Trimming pared 1 base from V and 1 base from J, leaving 8 bases between. Partial CDR3 DNA: TGTGCCAGCAGTGATCCCAGGGTAAACTCC. Translating gives CASSDPRVNS. The whole CDR3 region reads CASSDPRVNSDYTF.

Concerning this clone: Gene labels here are mouse ones. The DNA ends 4 residues before the CDR3 does, and the rest of the CDR3 is filled in from the germline J gene. The genes are TRBV19 and TRBJ1-2, with D maybe TRBD1 (6 bases). The CDR3 is 14 residues long. The V gene lost 3 bases and the J gene lost 0 bases, with 9 bases spanning the gap. CDR1 and CDR2 (germline): FNHDT, SITEND (reference sequence). CDR3 region: CASSTGHTNSDYTF. The DNA read from the CDR3 is TGTGCCAGCAGTACGGGACATACAAACTCC.

This clone has more than one count but fewer than ten. Genes and germline are mouse. The CDR3 extends 4 residues past the end of the read, so its final part is completed from the germline J gene. V gene TRBV19 combines with J gene TRBJ2-1; 11 bases are a match to TRBD2. Per the germline V gene, CDR1 is FNHDT and CDR2 is SITEND (reference sequence). This CDR3 is 14 amino acids long. With V trimmed by 3 bases and J by 6 bases, 2 bases remained unmatched. CDR3 bases read: TGTGCCAGCAGTACGACTGGGGGGGTTGCT. It is translated as CASSTTGGVA. The whole CDR3 is CASSTTGGVAEQFF.